This T cell receptor beta chain was sequenced for a study of early T cells in non-severe SARS-CoV-2 infection (dated by TCRdb to the early 2020s). A note on the overall study: Because TCR sequencing was done on bulk RNA from unsorted whole blood, the alpha and beta chains could not be paired.

This was a case-control study nested in a cohort of healthcare workers in London, UK, who had nasopharyngeal swab PCR tests and blood samples taken every week. Between 23 and 31 March 2020, the week of the UK lockdown, healthcare workers were enrolled and then followed up weekly for as long as 16 weeks. The investigation overall reported the following: VDJdb matching was skewed toward anti-spike CD8 responses and likely underestimated virus-specific expansions, missing private and CD4 specificities.

This clonotype came up many times. Its antigen has not been determined. Qualities for individual bases were not recorded, and no much larger clone is one base off. Libraries were made using 5' RACE. Sequencing instrument: NextSeq 500. In the TCR library protocol, unique molecular identifiers were attached to individual cDNA molecules to correct for PCR bias and sequencing error. Both TCR alpha and beta chains were sequenced, and tight co-correlation was observed between alpha and beta sequence abundances in each sample. In the authors' own workflow: Decombinator V4 was used to annotate the V gene, J gene and CDR3 of the TCR sequences. TCRs were defined as expanded if a significant change between any two time points was detected under a Poisson model with p below 0.0001. TCR abundances were normalised to the total number of TCRs sequenced in each sample and reported as counts per million. MAIT TCRs were defined by TRAV1-2 paired with TRAJ12, TRAJ20 or TRAJ33, and iNKT TCRs by TRAV10 paired with TRAJ18. VDJdb, accessed 1 November 2021, was searched for CMV, EBV and SARS-CoV-2 annotated TCRs, with TCRs annotated for multiple antigens excluded. Through fastp at Q25 and MiXCR, TCRdb rebuilt clones from the public reads, retaining in-frame beta chains. Rows are combined by CDR3 protein, so each entry shows the most common genes and DNA. TCRdb, not the authors, supplied the V and J calls. A total of about 64,000 distinct CDR3 sequences appear in this sample, around 13% of them only once. In total, the top ten clones hold more than 1.2% of the sample.

The germline V gene (reference sequence) yields SGHNT for CDR1 and YYREEE for CDR2. The V end gives up 0 bases and the J end 3 bases, leaving 6 bases in the junction not matched to a gene. The CDR3 goes from the cysteine to the phenylalanine over 17 residues. Of the read, only the CDR3 DNA is kept; its 51 bases are in frame from base 1. The source is an adult who was a healthcare worker with PCR-confirmed SARS-CoV-2 infection or an uninfected control (not recorded which). The sequence links TRBV5-4 to TRBJ2-6; TRBD1 fits 7 bases in the junction. The source was whole blood, collected at baseline. The CDR3 loop reads CASSLGDSSGGANVLTF. The sequence in DNA is TGTGCCAGCAGCTTGGGGGACAGCTCGGGTGGGGCCAACGTCCTGACTTTC.